The 18 T cell receptor beta chains below all came from one sample that was sequenced in a study of shared clonotypes between healthy human individuals. Method: immunoSEQ multiplex PCR; TCRdb's copy keeps in-frame clones and lacks some. The sample has more than 550,000 clones; around 90% are singletons. Material for sequencing was memory CD8+ T cells from PBMCs. Specified subset: CD45RO+ cells pooled with CCR7-negative TemRA cells. The receptors here all came from a man between 18 and 35 years old in good health. Some clones in this sample may be carry-over from other donors' samples.

This clone was picked up a small number of times. This chain joins TRBV5-5 and TRBJ2-7, with D perhaps TRBD1 or TRBD2 (5 bases each). The germline CDR1 and CDR2 sequences are SGHKS and YYEKEE (reference sequence). Trimming stripped 2 bases from V and 6 bases from J, with 12 bases between. This CDR3 has 13 residues. Here the CDR3 reads CASSLGMRGEQYF. Here the CDR3 DNA reads TGTGCCAGCAGCTTAGGTATGAGGGGCGAGCAGTACTTC.

The chain recombines TRBV27 with TRBJ2-7, with D maybe TRBD2 (7 bases). Germline V gene sequence: CDR1 MNHEY, CDR2 SMNVEV (reference sequence). The germline V and J ends were trimmed by 0 bases and 0 bases, with 12 bases remaining between them. The CDR3 is 16 residues long. The CDR3 region is CASSLSRGASSYEQYF. Written as DNA, the CDR3 is TGTGCCAGCAGTTTATCACGGGGGGCTAGCTCCTACGAGCAGTACTTC.

Here the CDR3 reads CASMRGGSGQPQHF. CDR3 DNA: TGTGCCAGCATGAGGGGAGGTTCAGGCCAGCCCCAGCATTTT. This chain uses TRBV27 with TRBJ1-5; a possible D gene is TRBD1 (5 bases). Trimming left V 7 bases short and J 7 bases short, with 17 bases between. The CDR3 covers 14 residues. The germline gives CDR1 MNHEY, CDR2 SMNVEV (reference sequence).

This chain connects TRBV11-2 to TRBJ2-3; D is uncertain. Trimming removed 5 bases from V and 0 bases from J, with 12 bases in between. There are 15 residues in the CDR3. Germline-derived CDR1 and CDR2 are SGHAT and FQNNGV. This CDR3 is CASSPGTTSTDTQYF. The CDR3 DNA follows: TGTGCCAGCAGCCCAGGAACGACTAGCACAGATACGCAGTATTTT.

This clone was seen only once. The J gene is TRBJ1-1, the V gene TRBV6-1, with a tentative D call TRBD1 (5 bases). Germline-derived CDR1 and CDR2 are MNHNS and SASEGT. V gave up 5 bases and J gave up 0 bases, with 10 bases separating them. CDR3 length equals 14 residues. CDR3 DNA sequence: TGTGCCAGCAGTAGACTGGACATGAACACTGAAGCTTTCTTT. Encoded protein: CASSRLDMNTEAFF.

The J gene is TRBJ2-2, the V gene TRBV7-7; 7 positions match TRBD1. This CDR3 has 16 amino acids. Germline loops: CDR1 SSHAT, CDR2 FNYEAQ (reference sequence). Trimming removed 4 bases from V and 1 base from J; junction bases left unmatched: 6. The CDR3 reads CASSSMTGKNTGELFF. CDR3 nucleotides: TGTGCCAGCAGCTCAATGACAGGGAAGAACACCGGGGAGCTGTTTTTT.

The chain combines TRBV11-2 with TRBJ2-7, with 7 positions matching TRBD1. Germline V gives CDR1 SGHAT, CDR2 FQNNGV. Unmatched junction bases numbered 11, after V lost 6 bases and J lost 0 bases. CDR3 length: 16 amino acids. CDR3 bases: TGTGCCAGCAGTTTCACACGGGACAGTAGCTCCTACGAGCAGTACTTC. It translates to CASSFTRDSSSYEQYF. Full variable domain (outside the CDR3, taken from reference TRBV11-2 and TRBJ2-7): EAGVAQSPRYKIIEKRQSVAFWCNPISGHATLYWYQQILGQGPKLLIQFQNNGVVDDSQLPKDRFSAERLKGVDSTLKIQPAKLEDSAVYLCASSFTRDSSSYEQYFGPGTRLTVT.

This sequence joins TRBV10-2 and TRBJ1-2; D remains unclear. CDR1 is WSHSY and CDR2 is SAAADI in the germline V gene. The ends were cut back, 3 bases at V and 0 bases at J, with 8 bases in the middle. CDR3 length: 14 amino acids. CDR3 bases: TGCGCCAGCAGTGAAGAGGTGGCTAACTATGGCTACACCTTC. Translated: CASSEEVANYGYTF.

The V and J genes are TRBV6-5 and TRBJ2-7, with 7 bases matching TRBD1. The CDR3 runs 14 residues. V gave up 6 bases and J gave up 3 bases; unmatched junction bases: 8. The V gene's germline CDR1 is MNHEY and CDR2 SVGAGI. CDR3 DNA: TGTGCCAGCAGACCGGGACAGCGAGTCTACGAGCAGTACTTC. Translation: CASRPGQRVYEQYF.

The chain links TRBV7-2 to TRBJ2-7; the match to TRBD2 covers 9 bases. Germline trimming cut 6 bases from V and 2 bases from J; bases unmatched to any gene: 8. Looked up from germline, CDR1 is SGHTA and CDR2 is FQGNSA. CDR3 length: 15 amino acids. CDR3 sequence (DNA): TGTGCCAGCAGAACCATAGCGGGAGCCCCCTACGAGCAGTACTTC. It codes for CASRTIAGAPYEQYF.

The V and J genes are TRBV9 and TRBJ1-3, with 10 bases identical to TRBD1. Germline lookup yields CDR1 SGDLS and CDR2 YYNGEE. V was clipped by 3 bases and J by 0 bases; unmatched bases: 3. This CDR3 comprises 16 residues. This chain's CDR3 is CASSARDRGSGNTIYF. CDR3 nucleotide sequence: TGTGCCAGCAGCGCCCGGGACAGGGGCTCTGGAAACACCATATATTTT.

The genes are TRBV5-1 and TRBJ2-3; TRBD2 aligns across 12 bases. CDR1 is SGHRS and CDR2 is YFSETQ in the germline V gene. The CDR3 is 20 residues long. The ends lost 3 bases at V and 2 bases at J; junction bases unmatched: 16. The CDR3 DNA reads as TGCGCCAGCAGCTGGCCGACTAGCGGGAGCAGAGCGGGAGTCACAGATACGCAGTATTTT. Its translation is CASSWPTSGSRAGVTDTQYF.

The chain is built from TRBV27 and TRBJ2-3; either TRBD1 or TRBD2 may supply D (5 bases each). V dropped 4 bases and J dropped 6 bases, with 17 bases sitting between them. From germline, CDR1 is MNHEY and CDR2 SMNVEV (reference sequence). The CDR3 runs to 15 residues. The CDR3 DNA is TGTGCCAGCAGTTATTTTGGGACGAGTATTGATACGCAGTATTTT. Translation: CASSYFGTSIDTQYF.

J is TRBJ2-2 and V is TRBV5-1; the D gene is possibly TRBD2 (5 bases). The V gene lost 6 bases and the J gene lost 7 bases, with 10 bases spanning the gap. The CDR3 is 12 residues long. Germline V gene sequence: CDR1 SGHRS, CDR2 YFSETQ. In DNA, the CDR3 is TGCGCCAGCACGACCCGGGGCGGGGAGCTGTTTTTT. Amino acids: CASTTRGGELFF.

The chain recombines TRBV7-8 with TRBJ2-7; 7 bases line up with TRBD1. The V and J ends lost 5 bases and 0 bases, in that order; junction bases with no gene match: 10. Germline assignment: CDR1 SGHVS and CDR2 FQNEAQ. The CDR3 is 16 amino acids. In nucleotides, the CDR3 is TGTGCCAGCAGCCAACCGACAGGGTCAAGCTCCTACGAGCAGTACTTC. It codes for CASSQPTGSSSYEQYF.

The genes are TRBV6-1 and TRBJ2-7; D uncertain. The V and J ends lost 2 bases and 5 bases respectively, with 7 bases between them. The V gene's germline CDR1 is MNHNS and CDR2 SASEGT. CDR3 length: 12 amino acids. For the CDR3, the DNA is TGTGCCAGCAGTGAATTATCCGACGAGCAGTACTTC. This sequence encodes CASSELSDEQYF.

The rearrangement joins TRBV9 to TRBJ2-3, with D possibly being TRBD1 or TRBD2 (6 bases each). The germline V gene has CDR1 SGDLS and CDR2 YYNGEE. V lost 6 bases and J 5 bases, leaving 19 bases between the germline ends. The CDR3 loop spans 15 amino acids. CDR3 amino acids: CASTRGGTARDTQYF. CDR3 sequence (DNA): TGTGCCAGCACCCGAGGGGGGACGGCTCGAGATACGCAGTATTTT. Complete variable domain (other parts from reference TRBV9 and TRBJ2-3): DSGVTQTPKHLITATGQRVTLRCSPRSGDLSVYWYQQSLDQGLQFLIQYYNGEERAKGNILERFSAQQFPDLHSELNLSSLELGDSALYFCASTRGGTARDTQYFGPGTRLTVL.

The V and J genes are TRBV5-1 and TRBJ2-3, with TRBD2 identical over 10 bases. CDR3 length: 18 amino acids. With V trimmed by 4 bases and J by 0 bases, 11 bases remained unmatched. CDR1 and CDR2 (germline): SGHRS, YFSETQ. In DNA form, the CDR3 reads TGCGCCAGCAGCGCCGGACCCGGACTAGCGGATAGCACAGATACGCAGTATTTT. This gives the protein CASSAGPGLADSTDTQYF.